This entry lists 18 T cell receptor beta chains sequenced from one sample in a study of blood T cell repertoires in COVID-19. Libraries were prepared by immunoSEQ multiplex PCR; TCRdb keeps only in-frame clonotypes and omits some of them. The sample yields over 150,000 clones, roughly 84% seen once. The source material was peripheral blood. All receptors derive from a man aged 18 to 29 with active or convalescent COVID-19.

The V call is TRBV6-5, the J call TRBJ2-1; 13 positions agree with TRBD2. Per the germline V gene, CDR1 is MNHEY and CDR2 is SVGAGI. Germline trimming cut 6 bases from V and 6 bases from J; bases unmatched to any gene: 5. The CDR3 totals 15 residues. The CDR3 reads CASRTSGGPGNEQFF. CDR3 nucleotide sequence: TGTGCCAGCAGGACTAGCGGGGGGCCAGGCAATGAGCAGTTCTTC.

This chain connects TRBV2 to TRBJ1-5, with TRBD1 as a possible D gene (5 bases). The V gene lost 5 bases and the J gene lost 1 base, with 18 bases spanning the gap. CDR3 length equals 17 residues. CDR1 and CDR2 from the germline V gene are SNHLY and FYNNEI. The CDR3, as DNA: TGTGCCAGCAGTATGCGTGAGCCAGGGTGGAGCAATCAGCCCCAGCATTTT. It yields the protein CASSMREPGWSNQPQHF. The whole variable domain, remainder taken from reference TRBV2 and TRBJ1-5, is EPEVTQTPSHQVTQMGQEVILRCVPISNHLYFYWYRQILGQKVEFLVSFYNNEISEKSEIFDDQFSVERPDGSNFTLKIRSTKLEDSAMYFCASSMREPGWSNQPQHFGDGTRLSIL.

The V gene is TRBV3-1 (or the pseudogene TRBV3-2), the J gene TRBJ2-1; TRBD1 matches 9 bases. The J segment lost 2 bases and the V segment lost 7 bases, leaving 3 bases of the junction unmatched. Germline V gives CDR1 LGHDT, CDR2 YNNKEL (reference sequence). This CDR3 contains 14 residues. The CDR3 DNA follows: TGTGCCAGCACCCGACAGGGGGCCTACAATGAGCAGTTCTTC. The encoded protein is CASTRQGAYNEQFF.

The chain has TRBV7-9 and TRBJ2-1; TRBD1 aligns across 7 bases. J gave up 3 bases and V 4 bases, and 9 bases lay outside the gene matches. Germline V lookup: CDR1 SEHNR, CDR2 FQNEAQ (reference sequence). The CDR3 sequence is 16 residues long. The CDR3 sequence: CASSSAGTEGYNEQFF. The CDR3 bases are TGTGCCAGCAGCTCTGCCGGGACAGAGGGCTACAATGAGCAGTTCTTC.

CDR3 sequence (DNA): TGTGCCATCAGTGAGTCGAAGGTAGCCGGTCGGGAAAAACTGTTTTTT. Protein: CAISESKVAGREKLFF. This chain links TRBV10-3 with TRBJ1-4; D unresolved. This CDR3 is built from 16 residues. Per germline, CDR1 ENHRY and CDR2 SYGVKD. Trimming pared 0 bases from V and 8 bases from J, leaving 16 bases between.

This chain links TRBV28 with TRBJ2-7, with 10 bases lining up with TRBD2. Germline V gene sequence: CDR1 MDHEN, CDR2 SYDVKM. V was clipped by 7 bases and J by 6 bases; unmatched bases: 9. The CDR3 contains 14 residues. CDR3 in DNA: TGTGCCAGCATGTGGGCTAGCGGGAGCAGCGAGCAGTACTTC. It specifies CASMWASGSSEQYF.

The chain recombines TRBV15 with TRBJ2-3; TRBD2 aligns across 9 bases. The germline V gene has CDR1 LNHNV and CDR2 YYDKDF (reference sequence). The CDR3 runs to 14 residues. Trimming cost V 6 bases and J 1 base; bases outside gene matches: 2. The CDR3 spells CATSSSGGTDTQYF. The CDR3 nucleotides are TGTGCCACCAGTTCTAGCGGGGGCACAGATACGCAGTATTTT.

This clone showed up just a few times. The V gene is TRBV3-1 (or the pseudogene TRBV3-2), the J gene TRBJ2-1, with D perhaps matching TRBD2 (6 bases). CDR1 and CDR2 from the germline V gene are LGHDT and YNNKEL (reference sequence). This CDR3 contains 18 residues. The V gene lost 5 bases and the J gene lost 0 bases, with 20 bases spanning the gap. The CDR3 nucleotides are TGTGCCAGCAGCGCTCGCTTTAGGAGGGGAGGCTCCTACAATGAGCAGTTCTTC. It is translated as CASSARFRRGGSYNEQFF.

The chain links TRBV27 to TRBJ2-1; D possibly corresponds to TRBD2 (5 bases). V gave up 1 base and J gave up 6 bases, with 10 bases separating them. This CDR3 comprises 14 residues. The germline V gene encodes CDR1 MNHEY and CDR2 SMNVEV (reference sequence). The CDR3 spells CASSLFRGLNEQFF. The CDR3 coding sequence is TGTGCCAGCAGTTTATTCCGGGGTCTCAATGAGCAGTTCTTC.

The chain has TRBV7-9 and TRBJ1-1, with 8 bases that match TRBD1. With V trimmed by 5 bases and J by 1 base, 3 bases remained unmatched. The CDR3 runs 14 residues. Germline CDR1 reads SEHNR; CDR2 reads FQNEAQ (reference sequence). In nucleotides, the CDR3 is TGTGCCAGCAGCCTGGGACAGGCGAACACTGAAGCTTTCTTT. Amino acids: CASSLGQANTEAFF.

The CDR3 protein is CASSLNGGSTNSPLHF. CDR3 DNA: TGTGCCAGCAGCTTAAATGGAGGCAGCACAAATTCACCCCTCCACTTT. The V call is TRBV7-2, the J call TRBJ1-6; D unclear. The germline V and J ends were trimmed by 2 bases and 7 bases, with 15 bases remaining between them. The CDR3 covers 16 residues. CDR1 and CDR2 (germline): SGHTA, FQGNSA.

CDR3 nucleotides: TGTGCCTGGAGCCCCCTCGCCTACGAGCAGTACTTC. It encodes CAWSPLAYEQYF. This sequence joins TRBV30 and TRBJ2-7; D unresolved. Trimming pared 3 bases from V and 2 bases from J, leaving 8 bases between. The germline V gene has CDR1 GTSNPN and CDR2 SVGIG (reference sequence). This CDR3 is 12 amino acids long.

J is TRBJ2-7 and V is TRBV6-6; 10 bases are shared with TRBD2. The CDR3 has 14 amino acids. After removal of 6 bases from V and 5 bases from J, the junction contained 7 bases not matched to a gene. CDR1 is MNHNY, CDR2 SVGAGI, per germline (reference sequence). CDR3 protein: CASSLLAGSDEQYF. The CDR3 DNA reads as TGTGCCAGCAGCCTACTAGCGGGGTCAGACGAGCAGTACTTC.

In its sample, this clone was seen a few times. The chain is built from TRBV7-6 and TRBJ2-6; 10 nucleotides match TRBD1. Unmatched junction bases numbered 5, after V lost 1 base and J lost 2 bases. The CDR3 extends over 18 amino acids. Looked up from germline, CDR1 is SGHVS and CDR2 is FNYEAQ. DNA of the CDR3: TGTGCCAGCAGCTTAGATCCCGGGACAGGGGCTGGGGCCAACGTCCTGACTTTC. Protein sequence: CASSLDPGTGAGANVLTF.

The chain carries TRBV4-2 and TRBJ2-3; 9 nucleotides line up with TRBD2. This CDR3 is 16 amino acids long. Germline loops: CDR1 LGHNA, CDR2 YNFKEQ. Trimming took 4 bases from V and 2 from J; bases not matched to a gene: 7. The CDR3 DNA sequence: TGTGCCAGCAGCCTCAAAGCGGGAGGTTCCACAGATACGCAGTATTTT. Translation gives CASSLKAGGSTDTQYF.

The chain employs TRBV7-2 and TRBJ1-5; no definite D call. Germline CDR1 SGHTA, CDR2 FQGNSA. The CDR3 extends over 13 amino acids. V was cut by 1 base and J by 4 bases, with 5 bases left in between. CDR3 sequence (DNA): TGTGCCAGCAGCTTAGGAGTTAATCAGCCCCAGCATTTT. Its protein product is CASSLGVNQPQHF.

This clone appeared a single time. The rearrangement uses TRBV27 and TRBJ2-1, with 12 bases identical to TRBD2. The V segment lost 5 bases and the J segment 7 bases; nucleotides outside the gene matches: 6. CDR3 length equals 15 residues. CDR1 and CDR2 from the germline V gene are MNHEY and SMNVEV (reference sequence). As DNA, the CDR3 is TGTGCCAGCAGTCCACGACTAGCGGGAGATAATGAGCAGTTCTTC. As protein: CASSPRLAGDNEQFF.

This clone was observed at least ten times. The chain couples TRBV19 to TRBJ1-5; 10 positions agree with TRBD1. The germline V gene encodes CDR1 LNHDA and CDR2 SQIVND (reference sequence). This CDR3 region has 13 residues. The ends lost 7 bases at V and 5 bases at J; junction bases unmatched: 2. DNA for the CDR3: TGTGCCAGTACCGGGACAGGGGATCAGCCCCAGCATTTT. The encoded protein is CASTGTGDQPQHF.